This entry features one T cell receptor (beta chain) sequence. Authors' methods: Reference gene primer amplification gave nucleated cell count estimates. TCRdb's copy holds only in-frame clones and misses some; the assay was immunoSEQ multiplex PCR. V and J calls and clone size are copied from that table; D and trimming were computed from the DNA. The table records about 28,000 clones, around 90% of them present only once. This sample is part of a study of blood T cell repertoires in COVID-19. In the study overall: The United States, Italy and Spain supplied acute and convalescent COVID-19 samples. The analysed material was cDNA or gDNA that came from T cells, B-cell-depleted T cells, or PBMCs.

Germline V lookup: CDR1 SGHTS, CDR2 YDEGEE. V was cut by 5 bases and J by 2 bases, with 17 bases left in between. This CDR3 is built from 16 residues. Specimen: peripheral blood. This TCR was sampled from a human donor in a cohort sampled during active COVID-19. This chain uses TRBV5-8 with TRBJ1-5; perhaps TRBD1 as D (6 bases). CDR3 sequence (DNA): TGTGCCAGCAGAGGACAGTATGGGGTCGGCAATCAGCCCCAGCATTTT. Translation gives CASRGQYGVGNQPQHF.